These 21 T cell receptor beta chains came from one sample sequenced in a study of cytomegalovirus exposure and HLA in healthy donors. The PCR made use of 60 Vbeta and 13 Jbeta primers. Libraries were prepared by immunoSEQ multiplex PCR; TCRdb keeps only in-frame clonotypes and omits some of them. The table shows 130,000 or so clones, with more than 8% occurring only once. The sample comprised PBMCs. The receptor set was obtained from a man between 40 and 49 years old in good health and CMV-seronegative.

This chain links TRBV29-1 with TRBJ2-1; 8 bases fit TRBD2. The V and J ends lost 7 bases and 3 bases, in that order; junction bases with no gene match: 5. Germline V gene lookup returns CDR1 SQVTM and CDR2 ANQGSEA. This CDR3 is 13 amino acids long. The CDR3 sequence is CSGRGGLYNEQFF. In nucleotides, the CDR3 is TGCAGCGGCCGGGGGGGCCTCTACAATGAGCAGTTCTTC.

This chain joins TRBV5-1 and TRBJ2-3; D may be TRBD1 (6 bases). The CDR3 covers 16 residues. Germline V gene data show CDR1 as SGHRS and CDR2 as YFSETQ. The V end was cut by 0 bases, the J end by 0 bases, with 11 bases between. The CDR3 nucleotides are TGCGCCAGCAGCTTGGAGTCAGGGGCTAGCACAGATACGCAGTATTTT. This gives the protein CASSLESGASTDTQYF.

This clone was counted a few times. The chain combines TRBV7-6 with TRBJ1-4, with TRBD1 identical over 10 bases. The germline V gene has CDR1 SGHVS and CDR2 FNYEAQ. Trimming cost V 3 bases and J 8 bases; bases outside gene matches: 3. This CDR3 is built from 14 residues. The CDR3 nucleotides are TGTGCCAGCAGCTTCGGGACAGGGGACGAAAAACTGTTTTTT. Encoded protein: CASSFGTGDEKLFF.

This clone has only a few counts. Within the sample, other DNA sequences also encode this same CDR3. The chain links TRBV19 to TRBJ2-1, with 7 bases matching TRBD1. CDR1 is LNHDA and CDR2 is SQIVND in the germline V gene (reference sequence). V lost 4 bases, J lost 8 bases, and 5 bases stayed unmatched. The CDR3 spans 13 residues. This chain's CDR3 is CASSRQGRDEQFF. The CDR3 DNA reads TGTGCCAGTAGTAGACAGGGTAGGGATGAGCAGTTCTTC.

For the CDR3, the DNA is TGTGCCACCGAGTCTGGGGCCAACGTCCTGACTTTC. It encodes CATESGANVLTF. The chain carries TRBV28 and TRBJ2-6, with D unclear. Germline loops: CDR1 MDHEN, CDR2 SYDVKM. V was clipped by 10 bases and J by 1 base, with 5 bases between them. The CDR3 is 12 amino acids.

This chain links TRBV11-2 with TRBJ2-5; 14 bases align to TRBD2. Germline assignment: CDR1 SGHAT and CDR2 FQNNGV. The J segment lost 5 bases and the V segment lost 5 bases, leaving 13 bases of the junction unmatched. There are 18 residues in the CDR3. The CDR3 sequence: CASSPGGTSGGPWETQYF. CDR3 nucleotide sequence: TGTGCCAGCAGCCCCGGCGGGACTAGCGGGGGCCCCTGGGAGACCCAGTACTTC.

This clone was observed a handful of times. CDR3: CASIQRGKLFF. The CDR3 coding sequence is TGTGCCAGCATTCAGCGGGGGAAACTGTTTTTT. The J gene is TRBJ1-4, the V gene TRBV28, with D maybe TRBD1 (5 bases). V shed 7 bases and J shed 11 bases, with 11 bases lying between them. The CDR3 is made up of 11 amino acids. The germline CDR1 and CDR2 sequences are MDHEN and SYDVKM.

The V gene is TRBV6-1, the J gene TRBJ2-7; 7 nucleotides match TRBD1. CDR1 is MNHNS and CDR2 is SASEGT in the germline V gene. There are 12 residues in the CDR3. With V trimmed by 6 bases and J by 6 bases, 5 bases remained unmatched. CDR3 sequence: CASREYRGEQYF. In DNA form, the CDR3 reads TGTGCCAGCAGGGAGTACAGGGGCGAGCAGTACTTC.

V usage is TRBV19 and J usage is TRBJ1-2; TRBD1 matches 7 bases. J gave up 5 bases and V 3 bases, and 12 bases lay outside the gene matches. Germline V CDR1 and CDR2: LNHDA, SQIVND (reference sequence). CDR3 size: 16 residues. The CDR3 nucleotides are TGTGCCAGTAGTATTCCCTACAGGGGCCCCTATTATGGCTACACCTTC. Translated, it gives CASSIPYRGPYYGYTF.

This clone was counted between two and nine times. The V call is TRBV27, the J call TRBJ2-1; 13 nucleotides match TRBD2. CDR3 size: 15 residues. Trimming took 6 bases from V and 4 from J; bases not matched to a gene: 3. Per the germline V gene, CDR1 is MNHEY and CDR2 is SMNVEV (reference sequence). The CDR3 is CASSKTSGGYNEQFF. DNA of the CDR3: TGTGCCAGCAGCAAGACTAGCGGGGGGTACAATGAGCAGTTCTTC.

This clone was seen only a few times. J is TRBJ1-1 and V is TRBV19, with TRBD1 as a possible D gene (6 bases). The V end was cut by 3 bases, the J end by 1 base, with 6 bases between. This CDR3 is 13 amino acids long. The germline V gene encodes CDR1 LNHDA and CDR2 SQIVND (reference sequence). The CDR3 is CASSMTGNTEAFF. The CDR3 nucleotides are TGTGCCAGTAGTATGACAGGGAACACTGAAGCTTTCTTT.

The gene calls are TRBV19 and TRBJ1-1, with D maybe TRBD1 (5 bases). CDR1 is LNHDA and CDR2 is SQIVND in the germline V gene (reference sequence). This CDR3 is 14 amino acids long. The ends were cut back, 3 bases at V and 1 base at J, with 9 bases in the middle. CDR3 bases: TGTGCCAGTAGTATTCCAGGACAGAACACTGAAGCTTTCTTT. Its protein is CASSIPGQNTEAFF.

The V gene is TRBV5-6, the J gene TRBJ2-7; D might be TRBD1 (5 bases). V lost 0 bases to trimming and J lost 2 bases, with 9 bases between them. This CDR3 contains 14 residues. CDR1 and CDR2 from the germline V gene are SGHDT and YYEEEE. The CDR3 sequence is CASSLGQITYEQYF. DNA for the CDR3: TGTGCCAGCAGCTTGGGACAGATAACCTACGAGCAGTACTTC.

This sequence joins TRBV28 and TRBJ2-1; D might be TRBD1 (6 bases). Trimming pared 1 base from V and 6 bases from J, leaving 7 bases between. The CDR3 extends over 13 amino acids. The V gene's germline CDR1 is MDHEN and CDR2 SYDVKM. CDR3 in DNA: TGTGCCAGCAGTTTATTACAGGGCAATGAGCAGTTCTTC. Encoded protein: CASSLLQGNEQFF.

This clone appeared a few times. The chain recombines TRBV19 with TRBJ2-5; TRBD2 agrees at 7 bases. The CDR3 has 14 amino acids. Germline CDR1 reads LNHDA; CDR2 reads SQIVND (reference sequence). V was clipped by 3 bases and J by 2 bases; unmatched bases: 3. CDR3 residues: CASSMGGDQETQYF. CDR3 DNA: TGTGCCAGTAGTATGGGGGGGGATCAAGAGACCCAGTACTTC.

By share, this clone ranks as medium-sized. The chain joins TRBV19 to TRBJ1-1; a weak D match, TRBD1 (5 bases). The CDR3 loop spans 13 amino acids. Trimming took off 5 bases at V and 1 base at J, with 8 bases between the two ends. Germline V lookup: CDR1 LNHDA, CDR2 SQIVND (reference sequence). DNA of the CDR3: TGTGCCAGTAGTCTCGACAGGAACACTGAAGCTTTCTTT. Encoded protein: CASSLDRNTEAFF.

This clone was seen only a few times. The J gene is TRBJ1-4, the V gene TRBV7-8; perhaps TRBD1 as D (5 bases). Germline CDR1 SGHVS, CDR2 FQNEAQ. This CDR3 has 17 amino acids. Trimming removed 3 bases at V and 0 bases at J, with 14 bases between. CDR3 DNA sequence: TGTGCCAGCAGCTTCAGGTCGGGGGTCGCAACTAATGAAAAACTGTTTTTT. Its protein is CASSFRSGVATNEKLFF.

With respect to this clone: This likely traces to a read error, being one base from a far larger clone. Other DNA sequences in this specimen translate into the identical CDR3. This chain links TRBV2 with TRBJ2-7; TRBD2 aligns across 8 bases. Germline lookup yields CDR1 SNHLY and CDR2 FYNNEI. This CDR3 region has 15 residues. This CDR3 reads CASSEASSGGVEQYF. The CDR3 DNA reads TGTGCCAGCAGTGAAGCGTCCAGCGGGGGAGTCGAGCAGTACTTT.

This clone was recorded a few times. The chain carries TRBV2 and TRBJ2-3, with a tentative D call TRBD1 (5 bases). Trimming pared 3 bases from V and 4 bases from J, leaving 11 bases between. The CDR3 runs 14 residues. Germline CDR1 is SNHLY and CDR2 is FYNNEI. The CDR3 DNA reads as TGTGCCAGCAGTGAGTGGGGCCCGGCAGATACGCAGTATTTT. Translating gives CASSEWGPADTQYF.

The chain recombines TRBV19 with TRBJ1-1, with D uncertain. Germline values: CDR1 LNHDA, CDR2 SQIVND (reference sequence). Trimming removed 4 bases at V and 0 bases at J, with 9 bases between. This CDR3 is built from 14 residues. The CDR3 DNA reads TGTGCCAGTAGTACCGGACTGATGAACACTGAAGCTTTCTTT. As protein: CASSTGLMNTEAFF.

In this sample, this clone turned up a few times. The rearrangement uses TRBV4-1 and TRBJ2-4, with TRBD1 matching 9 bases. V shed 5 bases, J shed 7 bases, and the junction held 3 bases outside the gene matches. This CDR3 spans 13 amino acids. CDR1 MGHRA and CDR2 YSYEKL come from the germline V gene. The CDR3 region has the DNA TGCGCCAGCAGCGCGGGACAGGGCAACATTCAGTACTTC. Translated, it gives CASSAGQGNIQYF.